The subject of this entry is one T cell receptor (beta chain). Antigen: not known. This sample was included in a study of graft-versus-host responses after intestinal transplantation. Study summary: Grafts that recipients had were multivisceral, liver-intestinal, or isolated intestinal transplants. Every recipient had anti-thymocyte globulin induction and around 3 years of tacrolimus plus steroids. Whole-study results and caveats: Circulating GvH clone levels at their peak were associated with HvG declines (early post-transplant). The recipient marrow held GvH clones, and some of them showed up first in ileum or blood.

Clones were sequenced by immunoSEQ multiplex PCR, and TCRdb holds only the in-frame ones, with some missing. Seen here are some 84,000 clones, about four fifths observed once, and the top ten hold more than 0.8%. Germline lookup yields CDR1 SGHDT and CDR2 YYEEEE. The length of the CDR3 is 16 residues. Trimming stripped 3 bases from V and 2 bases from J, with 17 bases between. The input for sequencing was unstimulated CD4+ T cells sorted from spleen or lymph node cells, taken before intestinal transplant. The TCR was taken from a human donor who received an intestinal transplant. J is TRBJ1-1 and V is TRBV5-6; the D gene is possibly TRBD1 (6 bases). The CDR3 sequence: CASSSNPTGPNTEAFF. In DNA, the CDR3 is TGTGCCAGCAGCTCTAACCCGACAGGCCCTAACACTGAAGCTTTCTTT.